A single T cell receptor (beta chain) is shown here with its context. What it binds is not known. A multiplex PCR was run with 60 Vbeta primers and 13 Jbeta primers. TCRdb's copy holds only in-frame clones and misses some; the assay was immunoSEQ multiplex PCR. The sample records some 56,000 clones, roughly four fifths being singletons. This entry comes from a study of cytomegalovirus exposure and HLA in healthy donors. Study outcomes and limitations: Most of the TCR beta V segments (in an earlier analysis) were productive either about 90% or about 30% of the time.

Per germline, CDR1 WSHSY and CDR2 SAAADI. Trimming took 4 bases from V and 2 from J, leaving 7 bases between them. This CDR3 contains 13 residues. This TCR was sampled from a man aged 45-65 years in good health and CMV-seronegative. Material: PBMCs. The chain carries TRBV10-2 and TRBJ2-3; weak D call: TRBD2 (5 bases). The DNA of the CDR3 is TGCGCCAGCAGTGCGGGATTCACAGATACGCAGTATTTT. Translation: CASSAGFTDTQYF.